This section outlines one T cell receptor beta chain sequence together with its context. The data are from a study of T cell responses to AZD1222 COVID-19 vaccine. V shed 0 bases and J shed 1 base, with 10 bases lying between them. The CDR3 runs to 16 residues. In germline, CDR1 is LNHNV, CDR2 YYDKDF (reference sequence). The protocol was immunoSEQ multiplex PCR, while the TCRdb copy is restricted to in-frame clones and leaves out a portion. Recorded for this sample: about 140,000 clones. The chain has TRBV15 and TRBJ1-5, with a tentative D call TRBD1 (5 bases). The clonotype comes from an adult in good health. Sequencing input: peripheral blood. CDR3 nucleotides: TGTGCCACCAGCAGAGAAAGGGGCTGGAGCAATCAGCCCCAGCATTTT. As protein: CATSRERGWSNQPQHF.